Sequencing of this TCR beta chain was carried out in a study of shared clonotypes between healthy human individuals. Over several immunoSEQ plates, each subset's genomic DNA was distributed in even portions. In replicate PCRs of sorted subsets, approximately 200 ng DNA, some 28,000 T cell genomes, was used. Assay: immunoSEQ multiplex PCR; the TCRdb copy retains only in-frame clones and omits some. The table shows 2.5 million or so clones, with around nine tenths occurring only once. Study-wide findings and caveats: Having only a few donors restricted how much genetic and exposure-history diversity was captured. Investigators collected only blood, and repertoires in tissues likely differ.

Regarding this clone: What it binds is unknown.

Sequencing was done on a sample of naive CD4+ T cells sorted from blood. Noted subset: CD45RA+ positively selected. The TCR was taken from a man between 18 and 29 years old in good health.

The CDR3: CASSEHFLYGYTF. In DNA form, the CDR3 reads TGTGCCAGCAGTGAACACTTTCTCTATGGCTACACCTTC. The J gene is TRBJ1-2, the V gene TRBV25-1; D unresolved. Germline V lookup: CDR1 MGHDK, CDR2 SYGVNS. The CDR3 length is 13 residues. Between the trimmed V and J ends, which lost 2 bases and 4 bases, there was a span of 8 bases.